Following are 5 T cell receptor beta chains from one sample sequenced in a study of shared clonotypes between healthy human individuals. Generated by immunoSEQ multiplex PCR, the TCRdb table keeps only in-frame clones and is missing some. The sample shows about 450,000 clones, 70% to 80% of them seen only once. What was sequenced was PBMCs. These receptors were obtained from a woman aged 40 to 50 in good health. Some clones in this sample may be carry-over from other donors' samples.

Notes on this clone: Given a far larger clone just one base away, this is likely a sequencing read error. No conserved phenylalanine or tryptophan is present at the end of the CDR3, so a read error is the likely explanation. Other DNA sequences from this sample encode an identical CDR3 as well. The chain recombines TRBV29-1 with TRBJ1-2, with no clear D. In germline, CDR1 is SQVTM, CDR2 ANQGSEA. The CDR3 length is 11 residues. Trimming took off 7 bases at V and 2 bases at J, with 8 bases between the two ends. CDR3 nucleotides: TGCAGCGAGTCCTCAAACTATGGCTACACCCTC. Translation: CSESSNYGYTL.

About this clone: One end of the junction does not line up with germline, which may come from a read error. The chain employs TRBV7-7 and TRBJ1-3; D perhaps matches TRBD1 (5 bases). This CDR3 is 13 amino acids long. The germline V gene encodes CDR1 SSHAT and CDR2 FNYEAQ (reference sequence). The CDR3 sequence is CASSQGPGNTIYF. The CDR3 DNA is TGTGCTAGCAGCCAGGGACCTGGAAACACCATATATTTT.

The V call is TRBV4-1, the J call TRBJ2-3, with 7 bases lining up with TRBD2. The CDR3 contains 15 residues. Looked up from germline, CDR1 is MGHRA and CDR2 is YSYEKL. The V and J ends lost 4 bases and 6 bases, in that order; junction bases with no gene match: 10. In nucleotides, the CDR3 is TGCGCCAGCAGCCCCCAAGCGGGAAGAGCGGATACGCAGTATTTT. This gives the protein CASSPQAGRADTQYF.

V and J are TRBV5-4 and TRBJ2-5; 7 nucleotides align to TRBD1. CDR3 length: 14 amino acids. The germline gives CDR1 SGHNT, CDR2 YYREEE (reference sequence). The junction had 7 bases not matched to a gene; V was cut back by 7 bases and J by 1 base. CDR3 sequence (DNA): TGTGCCAGCGGAAGGGGGCACATCCAAGAGACCCAGTACTTC. This sequence encodes CASGRGHIQETQYF.

The J gene is TRBJ1-5, the V gene TRBV28, with a weak D call TRBD1 (5 bases). The germline V gene encodes CDR1 MDHEN and CDR2 SYDVKM. The germline V and J ends were trimmed by 6 bases and 1 base, with 10 bases remaining between them. CDR3 size: 14 residues. CDR3 region: CASRGPVSNQPQHF. The CDR3, as DNA: TGTGCCAGCAGGGGACCGGTCAGCAATCAGCCCCAGCATTTT.